The 6 T cell receptor beta chains below come from one sample, sequenced in a study of blood T cell repertoires in COVID-19. The table came from immunoSEQ multiplex PCR; TCRdb's copy has only in-frame clones and leaves some out. The sample holds about 36,000 clones, around 80% seen once. Sequencing was done on a sample of peripheral blood. These receptors were obtained from a man in his fifties or sixties with COVID-19, enrolled during active disease.

This chain joins TRBV12-3 or TRBV12-4 and TRBJ1-2, with unresolved D. The CDR3 is 13 residues long. V was shortened by 2 bases and J by 4 bases, with 8 bases between the two germline ends. The CDR3 region is CASSLREGYGYTF. CDR3 DNA sequence: TGTGCCAGCAGTTTACGAGAGGGCTATGGCTACACCTTC.

The gene calls are TRBV9 and TRBJ2-5; TRBD1 matches 7 bases. J gave up 1 base and V 0 bases, and 6 bases lay outside the gene matches. CDR1 and CDR2 from the germline V gene are SGDLS and YYNGEE. CDR3 length equals 16 residues. CDR3 in amino acids: CASSVEARGSQETQYF. The DNA for the CDR3 is TGTGCCAGCAGCGTAGAGGCCAGGGGGAGCCAAGAGACCCAGTACTTC.

The rearrangement joins TRBV27 to TRBJ2-7, with unresolved D. The CDR3 runs to 11 residues. V was cut by 4 bases and J by 1 base, with 2 bases left in between. Germline values: CDR1 MNHEY, CDR2 SMNVEV (reference sequence). CDR3 protein: CASSSSYEQYF. DNA for the CDR3: TGTGCCAGCAGTTCATCCTACGAGCAGTACTTC.

The rearrangement joins TRBV11-2 to TRBJ2-5, with a weak D call TRBD1 (5 bases). The CDR3 covers 14 residues. CDR1 is SGHAT, CDR2 FQNNGV, per germline. The germline V and J ends were trimmed by 1 base and 2 bases, with 8 bases remaining between them. CDR3 protein: CASSLVPGQETQYF. For the CDR3, the DNA is TGTGCCAGCAGCTTAGTCCCAGGGCAAGAGACCCAGTACTTC.

The DNA of the CDR3 is TGTGCCAGCAGCCAGCTCCTTCAGGGGACAGGCTATGGCTACACCTTC. This gives the protein CASSQLLQGTGYGYTF. This rearrangement joins TRBV5-5 to TRBJ1-2; 8 positions agree with TRBD1. CDR1 is SGHKS and CDR2 is YYEKEE in the germline V gene (reference sequence). The CDR3 is 16 amino acids. The V and J ends lost 4 bases and 4 bases, in that order; junction bases with no gene match: 12.

This rearrangement joins TRBV6-6 to TRBJ1-2; D call uncertain. This CDR3 has 14 amino acids. V lost 2 bases, J lost 8 bases, and 15 bases lay in between. Germline values: CDR1 MNHNY, CDR2 SVGAGI (reference sequence). CDR3 nucleotides: TGTGCCAGCAGTTACCCGTCGAGCGGGCAGGGCTACACCTTC. It encodes CASSYPSSGQGYTF.